This T cell receptor beta chain appears in the sequencing data of a study of OX40 agonist ivuxolimab in advanced cancers. Using immunoSEQ multiplex PCR, the repertoire was profiled, and TCRdb retains in-frame clones only, with some absent. This sample has fewer than 65,000 clones, with more than 80% found just once. CDR1 SGHTS and CDR2 YDEGEE come from the germline V gene. This CDR3 is built from 15 residues. The V gene lost 0 bases and the J gene lost 2 bases, with 9 bases spanning the gap. J is TRBJ1-5 and V is TRBV5-8, with D possibly being TRBD1 (6 bases). The receptor's source is an adult with an advanced solid tumor such as melanoma, head and neck, liver or kidney cancer. The specimen comprised CD4+ or CD8+ T cells sorted from blood, sampled in a trial of the OX40 agonist ivuxolimab. In DNA, the CDR3 is TGTGCCAGCAGCTTGGCAGGGGTCGGCAATCAGCCCCAGCATTTT. This gives the protein CASSLAGVGNQPQHF.